This entry lists 2 T cell receptor beta chains sequenced from one sample in a study of blood T cell repertoires in COVID-19. Measured with immunoSEQ multiplex PCR; TCRdb has only the in-frame clones, and not every one. Among some 70,000 clones, more than 75% were seen once, and the ten largest hold 16%. Sequences were obtained from peripheral blood. The receptors were sampled from a man between 40 and 49 years old with COVID-19, enrolled during active disease.

This clone was observed once. This sequence joins TRBV14 and TRBJ2-7; 7 bases match TRBD1. CDR3 length equals 13 residues. From germline, CDR1 is SGHDN and CDR2 FVKESK. V trimming: 3 bases; J trimming: 3 bases; junction bases outside the gene matches: 2. DNA for the CDR3: TGTGCCAGCAGCCAGGGACAGATCTACGAGCAGTACTTC. Translation: CASSQGQIYEQYF.

This clone was seen only a few times. This sequence joins TRBV30 and TRBJ2-5; D possibly corresponds to TRBD2 (5 bases). V lost 4 bases, J lost 5 bases, and 14 bases lay in between. In germline, CDR1 is GTSNPN, CDR2 SVGIG (reference sequence). The CDR3 has 13 residues. The CDR3 protein is CAWKRTDPETQYF. CDR3 DNA: TGTGCCTGGAAAAGGACTGACCCTGAGACCCAGTACTTC.